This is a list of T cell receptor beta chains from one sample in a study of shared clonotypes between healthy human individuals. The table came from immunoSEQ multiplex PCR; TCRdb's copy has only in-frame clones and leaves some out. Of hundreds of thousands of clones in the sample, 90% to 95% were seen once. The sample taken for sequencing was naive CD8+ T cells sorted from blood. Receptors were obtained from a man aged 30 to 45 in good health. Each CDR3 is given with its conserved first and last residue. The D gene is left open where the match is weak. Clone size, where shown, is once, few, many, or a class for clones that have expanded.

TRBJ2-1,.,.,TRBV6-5,TGTGCCAGCAGTCATCCCGGGACCTATGGTCAGTTCTTC,CASSHPGTYGQFF
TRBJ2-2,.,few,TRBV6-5,TGTGCCAGCAGTTCTAGTTCCGGTGCCGGGGAGCTGTTTTTT,CASSSSSGAGELFF
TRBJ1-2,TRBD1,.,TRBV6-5,TGTGCCAGCAGTTACTCGGGGACAGGGGGCCTCGGCTACACCTTC,CASSYSGTGGLGYTF
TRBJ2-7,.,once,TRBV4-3,TGCGCCAGCAGCCAAGTGATCTCCTACGAGCAGTACTTC,CASSQVISYEQYF
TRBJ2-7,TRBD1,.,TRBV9,TGTGCCAGCAGCGTAGCAGCCGGACAGGCCTACGAGCAGTACTTC,CASSVAAGQAYEQYF
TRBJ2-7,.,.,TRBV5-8,TGTGCCAGCAGCTTGGCCCGACCGTTGGGGTTTACCTACGAGCAGTACTTC,CASSLARPLGFTYEQYF
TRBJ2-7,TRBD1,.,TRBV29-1,TGCAGCGTGCGACTACAGGGGGGTCTTATCTACGAGCAGTACTTC,CSVRLQGGLIYEQYF
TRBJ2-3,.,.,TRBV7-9,TGTGCCAGCAGCTTGCGTCGGGTCACAGATACGCAGTATTTT,CASSLRRVTDTQYF
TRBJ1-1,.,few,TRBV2,TGTGCCAGCGAACAAGGGCGAGGTAACACTGAAGCTTTCTTT,CASEQGRGNTEAFF
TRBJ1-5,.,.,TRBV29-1,TGCAGCGTCGCGACCGATGACGTTGGTCAGCCCCAGCATTTT,CSVATDDVGQPQHF
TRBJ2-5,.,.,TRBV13,TGTGCCAGCAGCCCCCCGGCTTTTAAAGAGACCCAGTACTTC,CASSPPAFKETQYF
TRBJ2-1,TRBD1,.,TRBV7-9,TGTGCCAGCTTACAAGGGGACAGCTCCTACAATGAGCAGTTCTTC,CASLQGDSSYNEQFF
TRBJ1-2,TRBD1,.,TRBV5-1,TGCGCCAGCAGCCCGGGGAGCGACAGGGGGTTGTATGGCTACACCTTC,CASSPGSDRGLYGYTF
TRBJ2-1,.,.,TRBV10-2,TGCGCCAGCAGACAGGGATTTAGCTCCTACAATGAGCAGTTCTTC,CASRQGFSSYNEQFF
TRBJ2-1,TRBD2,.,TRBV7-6,TGTGCCAGCAGCTTCCTAGCGGGAGGGCACAATGAGCAGTTCTTC,CASSFLAGGHNEQFF
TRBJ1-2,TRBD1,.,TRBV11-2,TGTGCCAGCAGCTCATGGGACAGGGACGGCGGCTACACCTTC,CASSSWDRDGGYTF
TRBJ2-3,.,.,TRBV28,TGTGCCAGCAGAGAGACTAGAGTCTACGATACGCAGTATTTT,CASRETRVYDTQYF
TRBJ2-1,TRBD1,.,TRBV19,TGTGCCAGTAGTAGACAGGGGCGGGCCAACAATGAGCAGTTCTTC,CASSRQGRANNEQFF
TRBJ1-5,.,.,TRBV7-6,TGTGCCAGCAGCTTAAAGGGCGATGATCAGCCCCAGCATTTT,CASSLKGDDQPQHF
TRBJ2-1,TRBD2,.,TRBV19,TGTGCCAGTAGTACCCCAGGACTAGCGGGATGGAGCTCCTACAATGAGCAGTTCTTC,CASSTPGLAGWSSYNEQFF
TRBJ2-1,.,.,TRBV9,TGTGCCAGCAGCGTAAAGTCGGGAGAATATGAGCAGTTCTTC,CASSVKSGEYEQFF
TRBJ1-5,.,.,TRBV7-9,TGTGCCAGCAGCCCGGGACCTTCCAATCAGCCCCAGCATTTT,CASSPGPSNQPQHF
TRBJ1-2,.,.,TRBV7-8,TGTGCCAGCAGCTTAGCGGTGGTGAGGGTTGCCTATGGCTACACCTTC,CASSLAVVRVAYGYTF
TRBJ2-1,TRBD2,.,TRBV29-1,TGCAGCGTTGAAGGAGCTAGCGGGAGCTCCTACAATGAGCAGTTCTTC,CSVEGASGSSYNEQFF
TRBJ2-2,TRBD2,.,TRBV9,TGTGCCAGCAGCGCGGGGGGTTTTAACACCGGGGAGCTGTTTTTT,CASSAGGFNTGELFF
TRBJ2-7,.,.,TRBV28,TGTGCCAGCAGTCCTAGGACACCGACCTACGAGCAGTACTTC,CASSPRTPTYEQYF
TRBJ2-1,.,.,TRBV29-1,TGCAGCGTTGAAAAAGATGAGCGGTCAGGGCAGTTCTTC,CSVEKDERSGQFF
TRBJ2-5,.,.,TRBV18,TGTGCCAGCTCACCGGAAACCCTGATCCAAGAGACCCAGTACTTC,CASSPETLIQETQYF
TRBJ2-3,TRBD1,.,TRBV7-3,TGTGCCAGCAGCTGGACAGGGGGAATTGAGAGCACAGATACGCAGTATTTT,CASSWTGGIESTDTQYF
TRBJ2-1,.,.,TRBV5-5,TGTGCCAGCAGCTTGGGCCTAGAGTCCTACAATGAGCAGTTCTTC,CASSLGLESYNEQFF
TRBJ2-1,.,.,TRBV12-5,TGTGCTAGTGGTTTAGGGGGACTAAACAATGAGCAGTTCTTC,CASGLGGLNNEQFF
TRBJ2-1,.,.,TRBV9,TGTGCCAGCAGCGAAAGCGCTGGGGGGAATGAGCAGTTCTTC,CASSESAGGNEQFF
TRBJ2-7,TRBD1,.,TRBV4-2,TGTGCCAGCAGCCACGCCGAGGGACAGGGGGCGAGAGAGCAGTACTTC,CASSHAEGQGAREQYF
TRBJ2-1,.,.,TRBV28,TGTGCCAGCAGTTTACTAGCCCCGGCCTTGAATGAGCAGTTCTTC,CASSLLAPALNEQFF
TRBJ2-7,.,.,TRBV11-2,TGTGCCAGCAGCTCCTCTCCGGGACGGTCGATCTACGAGCAGTACTTC,CASSSSPGRSIYEQYF
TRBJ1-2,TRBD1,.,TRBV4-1,TGCGCCAGCAGCCACACCGGGACAGATAATGGCTACACCTTC,CASSHTGTDNGYTF
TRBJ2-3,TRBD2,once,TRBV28,TGTGCCAGCAGTCTTAGCGGGACCACAGATACGCAGTATTTT,CASSLSGTTDTQYF
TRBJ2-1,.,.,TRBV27,TGTGCCAGCAGGACAGTCAATGAGCAGTTCTTC,CASRTVNEQFF
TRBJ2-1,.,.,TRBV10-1,TGCGCCAGCAGTGACAGTCTTTTCTACAATGAGCAGTTCTTC,CASSDSLFYNEQFF
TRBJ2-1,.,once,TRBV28,TGTGCCAGCAGCTCCGCCTACAATGAGCAGTTCTTC,CASSSAYNEQFF